These 7 T cell receptor beta chains originate from one sample sequenced in a study of cytomegalovirus exposure and HLA in healthy donors. PCR amplification relied on 60 Vbeta primers (plus 13 Jbeta primers). Here immunoSEQ multiplex PCR was the method, and the copy in TCRdb shows in-frame clones only, minus some. The sample table sets out around 140,000 clones. Input material: PBMCs. The source of these receptors is a woman between 18 and 30 years old in good health and CMV-seronegative.

The gene calls are TRBV5-3 and TRBJ1-5; D unresolved. TRBV5-3 is an ORF for which the function is uncertain. There are 14 residues in the CDR3. The germline V and J ends were trimmed by 1 base and 4 bases, with 9 bases remaining between them. The CDR3 spells CARSLRRKNQPQHF. As DNA, the CDR3 is TGTGCCAGAAGCTTGAGGCGGAAAAATCAGCCCCAGCATTTT.

The gene calls are TRBV2 and TRBJ2-5; unclear D gene. Trimming left V 3 bases short and J 5 bases short, with 16 bases between. This CDR3 contains 15 residues. CDR1 is SNHLY, CDR2 FYNNEI, per germline. Here the CDR3 reads CASSEVSRLTETQYF. CDR3 in DNA: TGTGCCAGCAGTGAGGTCTCCAGATTAACGGAGACCCAGTACTTC.

The chain uses TRBV9 and TRBJ2-1; TRBD1 is a possible D gene (6 bases). The germline gives CDR1 SGDLS, CDR2 YYNGEE. The CDR3 spans 15 residues. The V and J ends lost 1 base and 0 bases respectively, with 8 bases between them. CDR3 sequence reads: CASSVRGGSYNEQFF. Here the CDR3 DNA reads TGTGCCAGCAGCGTAAGAGGGGGCTCCTACAATGAGCAGTTCTTC.

The J gene is TRBJ1-2, the V gene TRBV5-6; 7 nucleotides align to TRBD1. V trimming: 1 base; J trimming: 4 bases; junction bases outside the gene matches: 10. This CDR3 spans 16 amino acids. CDR1 SGHDT and CDR2 YYEEEE come from the germline V gene. As DNA, the CDR3 is TGTGCCAGCAGCTTGCTCTGGGACAGTAGACTCTATGGCTACACCTTC. This translates into CASSLLWDSRLYGYTF.

The chain carries TRBV11-3 and TRBJ2-3, with 7 bases that match TRBD1. Trimming cost V 4 bases and J 1 base; bases outside gene matches: 5. The CDR3 loop spans 15 amino acids. Germline CDR1 and CDR2: SGHNT and YENEEA. CDR3 coding DNA: TGTGCCAGCAGCTCGGGACAGACTGGCACAGATACGCAGTATTTT. Protein sequence: CASSSGQTGTDTQYF.

The J gene is TRBJ2-1, the V gene TRBV5-1; the D gene is possibly TRBD1 (6 bases). CDR1 and CDR2 (germline): SGHRS, YFSETQ. The CDR3 loop spans 13 amino acids. V dropped 5 bases and J dropped 10 bases, with 16 bases sitting between them. CDR3 residues: CASSYRGGAEQFF. Written as DNA, the CDR3 is TGCGCCAGCAGTTACCGAGGGGGTGCGGAGCAGTTCTTC. Based on the CDR3 plus reference TRBV5-1 and TRBJ2-1, the full variable domain is KAGVTQTPRYLIKTRGQQVTLSCSPISGHRSVSWYQQTPGQGLQFLFEYFSETQRNKGNFPGRFSGRQFSNSRSEMNVSTLELGDSALYLCASSYRGGAEQFFGPGTRLTVL.

The chain uses TRBV10-1 and TRBJ2-7, with a tentative D call TRBD2 (6 bases). Germline loops: CDR1 WNHNN, CDR2 SYGVQD (reference sequence). V lost 4 bases and J 11 bases, leaving 30 bases between the germline ends. This CDR3 contains 17 residues. The CDR3: CASSAPQSISSAGGKYV. The DNA for the CDR3 is TGCGCCAGCAGTGCCCCCCAGAGTATCTCATCAGCGGGCGGGAAGTACGTC.